The 31 T cell receptor beta chains in this list originate from one sample, sequenced in a study of blood T cell repertoires in COVID-19. Sequencing was performed with immunoSEQ multiplex PCR; in TCRdb, only in-frame clones are kept and a portion is missing. The profile shows around 200,000 clones, roughly 82% of them singletons. The sample comprised PBMCs or T cells enriched from blood (not recorded which). Source of these receptors: a man aged 40-55 years with acute COVID-19.

The chain recombines TRBV7-3 with TRBJ2-5; 7 nucleotides match TRBD2. This CDR3 is 13 amino acids long. Germline loops: CDR1 SGHTA, CDR2 FQGTGA. Losses at the gene ends were 3 bases for V and 7 bases for J; bases not matched to a gene: 5. This chain's CDR3 is CASSLPGEGTQYF. CDR3 in DNA: TGTGCCAGCAGCTTGCCCGGGGAGGGGACCCAGTACTTC.

This clone has just a few counts. The rearrangement joins TRBV14 to TRBJ2-7; 9 bases are shared with TRBD2. Per the germline V gene, CDR1 is SGHDN and CDR2 is FVKESK. After removal of 6 bases from V and 3 bases from J, the junction contained 6 bases not matched to a gene. CDR3 length: 14 amino acids. The CDR3 coding sequence is TGTGCCAGCAGTTATAGCGGGGGAAACTACGAGCAGTACTTC. Translating gives CASSYSGGNYEQYF.

This chain connects TRBV30 to TRBJ2-3; D might be TRBD2 (5 bases). The CDR3 is 15 amino acids. Germline V gives CDR1 GTSNPN, CDR2 SVGIG (reference sequence). The V end was cut by 2 bases, the J end by 0 bases, with 12 bases between. Here the CDR3 reads CAWSPGKTSTDTQYF. DNA of the CDR3: TGTGCCTGGAGTCCCGGGAAGACTAGCACAGATACGCAGTATTTT.

V usage is TRBV10-1 and J usage is TRBJ1-4; possibly TRBD1 for D (5 bases). This CDR3 is built from 13 residues. The ends were cut back, 7 bases at V and 8 bases at J, with 14 bases in the middle. Germline loops: CDR1 WNHNN, CDR2 SYGVQD (reference sequence). CDR3 nucleotide sequence: TGCGCCAGCACGGGGGATTTGGGGGAAAAACTGTTTTTT. Protein: CASTGDLGEKLFF.

Written as DNA, the CDR3 is TGCGCCAGCAGCTCCTTCCAGGGTGGCGGCACTGAAGCTTTCTTT. Protein product: CASSSFQGGGTEAFF. This rearrangement joins TRBV5-1 to TRBJ1-1; tentatively, D is TRBD1 (5 bases). From germline, CDR1 is SGHRS and CDR2 YFSETQ. The V and J ends lost 3 bases and 4 bases respectively, with 16 bases between them. CDR3 length: 15 residues.

The chain links TRBV10-3 to TRBJ2-5; maybe TRBD2 (5 bases). The CDR3 covers 17 residues. Looked up from germline, CDR1 is ENHRY and CDR2 is SYGVKD. V shed 2 bases and J shed 4 bases, with 20 bases lying between them. The CDR3 coding sequence is TGTGCCATCAGTGAGCCAGGACTGGGGTTTTCGACAGAGACCCAGTACTTC. Translating it yields CAISEPGLGFSTETQYF.

This clone was picked up one time. This chain joins TRBV19 and TRBJ2-1; D not certain. The V end lost 8 bases, the J end lost 5 bases, and 13 bases lay between the germline ends. CDR3 length: 13 residues. CDR1 and CDR2 from the germline V gene are LNHDA and SQIVND (reference sequence). The CDR3 DNA sequence: TGTGCCAGTTCAGGTACAGCCAACAATGAGCAGTTCTTC. The encoded protein is CASSGTANNEQFF.

The genes are TRBV6-2 or TRBV6-3 and TRBJ2-7; the D gene is possibly TRBD2 (5 bases). This CDR3 spans 14 amino acids. V was shortened by 2 bases and J by 3 bases, with 11 bases between the two germline ends. Per germline, CDR1 MNHEY and CDR2 SVGEGT. For the CDR3, the DNA is TGTGCCAGCAGTTACGTGGGGAGATACTACGAGCAGTACTTC. Translation gives CASSYVGRYYEQYF.

This clone was detected a few times. CDR3 loop: CASRLTSTGSGNTIYF. In DNA form, the CDR3 reads TGTGCCAGCAGGTTAACATCGACAGGGTCAGGAAACACCATATATTTT. This chain connects TRBV28 to TRBJ1-3, with 7 bases fitting TRBD1. Germline CDR1 MDHEN, CDR2 SYDVKM. V lost 6 bases and J lost 4; bases outside the gene matches: 12. The CDR3 contains 16 residues.

The chain uses TRBV28 and TRBJ1-1, with 10 nucleotides matching TRBD1. This CDR3 contains 15 residues. With V trimmed by 2 bases and J by 6 bases, 6 bases remained unmatched. The V gene's germline CDR1 is MDHEN and CDR2 SYDVKM. The CDR3 sequence is CASSLGGQGRPEAFF. The CDR3 DNA reads TGTGCCAGCAGTTTAGGGGGACAGGGGCGGCCTGAAGCTTTCTTT.

The genes are TRBV24-1 and TRBJ1-2; D not certain. The CDR3 consists of 14 residues. The V end lost 4 bases, the J end lost 0 bases, and 8 bases lay between the germline ends. Germline-derived CDR1 and CDR2 are KGHDR and SFDVKD. The DNA of the CDR3 is TGTGCCACCAGTGAGGCGGATGCTAACTATGGCTACACCTTC. Its translation is CATSEADANYGYTF.

The rearrangement joins TRBV4-2 to TRBJ2-7; a weak D match, TRBD2 (5 bases). Germline V gene lookup returns CDR1 LGHNA and CDR2 YNFKEQ. This CDR3 region has 15 residues. V was pared by 0 bases and J by 7 bases, with 16 bases between. The CDR3 region has the DNA TGTGCCAGCAGCCAAGACGCCAGCGCGGAGGTAGAGCAGTACTTC. Protein sequence: CASSQDASAEVEQYF.

The chain employs TRBV12-3 or TRBV12-4 and TRBJ1-2, with 7 bases identical to TRBD1. V shed 5 bases, J shed 2 bases, and the junction held 2 bases outside the gene matches. The length of the CDR3 is 13 residues. This CDR3 is CASSGTANYGYTF. CDR3 sequence (DNA): TGTGCCAGCAGTGGGACAGCAAACTATGGCTACACCTTC.

Only a few counts were recorded for this clone. The genes are TRBV20-1 and TRBJ2-1, with no clear D. V lost 3 bases to trimming and J lost 5 bases, with 14 bases between them. Germline V CDR1 and CDR2: DFQATT, SNEGSKA (reference sequence). This CDR3 comprises 14 residues. The CDR3 coding sequence is TGCAGTGCTAGTACCCCCCGAGCCCACAATGAGCAGTTCTTC. The encoded protein is CSASTPRAHNEQFF.

As regards this clone: Within the sample, other DNA sequences also encode this same CDR3. This rearrangement joins TRBV7-9 to TRBJ1-4; D uncertain. V was cut by 3 bases and J by 8 bases, with 7 bases left in between. This CDR3 is 12 amino acids long. Germline V gene sequence: CDR1 SEHNR, CDR2 FQNEAQ (reference sequence). CDR3 amino acids: CASSFTGEKLFF. CDR3 sequence (DNA): TGTGCCAGCAGCTTCACGGGGGAAAAACTGTTTTTT.

This clone has only a few counts. The V call is TRBV30, the J call TRBJ2-2, with TRBD1 as a possible D gene (5 bases). V shed 5 bases and J shed 4 bases, with 8 bases lying between them. There are 12 residues in the CDR3. Germline-derived CDR1 and CDR2 are GTSNPN and SVGIG (reference sequence). The CDR3: CAWDQGTGELFF. DNA of the CDR3: TGTGCCTGGGACCAGGGCACCGGGGAGCTGTTTTTT.

A remark on this clone: One junction end does not reproduce the germline sequence, and a read error may be involved. The chain links TRBV13 to TRBJ1-5; D is unresolved. The CDR3 is 12 residues long. Germline values: CDR1 PRHDT, CDR2 FYEKMQ (reference sequence). As DNA, the CDR3 is TGTGCCAGCAACTTACCCCTAGAGGCCCAGCATTTT. Amino acid sequence: CASNLPLEAQHF. Complete variable domain (other parts from reference TRBV13 and TRBJ1-5): AAGVIQSPRHLIKEKRETATLKCYPIPRHDTVYWYQQGPGQDPQFLISFYEKMQSDKGSIPDRFSAQQFSDYHSELNMSSLELGDSALYFCASNLPLEAQHFGDGTRLSIL.

The chain recombines TRBV6-4 with TRBJ2-3; TRBD2 matches 10 bases. The CDR3 is made up of 16 amino acids. Trimming cost V 6 bases and J 0 bases; bases outside gene matches: 6. Germline values: CDR1 MRHNA, CDR2 SNTAGT. Here the CDR3 reads CASSDLAGESTDTQYF. CDR3 coding DNA: TGTGCCAGCAGCGACCTAGCGGGAGAGAGCACAGATACGCAGTATTTT.

The V and J genes are TRBV28 and TRBJ1-3; perhaps TRBD1 as D (5 bases). CDR1 and CDR2 from the germline V gene are MDHEN and SYDVKM. CDR3 size: 14 residues. Trimming left V 6 bases short and J 1 base short, with 10 bases between. CDR3 in amino acids: CASSPDKSGNTIYF. The CDR3 region has the DNA TGTGCCAGCAGCCCGGACAAATCTGGAAACACCATATATTTT. Using reference TRBV28 and TRBJ1-3 for the parts outside the CDR3, the full variable domain is DVKVTQSSRYLVKRTGEKVFLECVQDMDHENMFWYRQDPGLGLRLIYFSYDVKMKEKGDIPEGYSVSREKKERFSLILESASTNQTSMYLCASSPDKSGNTIYFGEGSWLTVV.

The chain joins TRBV6-1 to TRBJ1-6; D is unresolved. CDR1 is MNHNS, CDR2 SASEGT, per germline. The CDR3 extends over 11 amino acids. Deletions cut 2 bases from V and 11 bases from J, with 4 bases between. CDR3 sequence (DNA): TGTGCCAGCAGTGAATATGCACCCCTCCACTTT. This codes for CASSEYAPLHF.

The chain couples TRBV4-2 to TRBJ2-3; D not resolved. The CDR3 extends over 12 amino acids. V was cut by 0 bases and J by 12 bases, with 10 bases left in between. Germline CDR1 and CDR2: LGHNA and YNFKEQ. The CDR3 loop reads CASSQDWAVQYF. CDR3 DNA sequence: TGTGCCAGCAGCCAAGATTGGGCCGTACAGTATTTT.

The rearrangement uses TRBV5-1 and TRBJ2-7, with unresolved D. The germline V gene has CDR1 SGHRS and CDR2 YFSETQ. The V gene lost 0 bases and the J gene lost 3 bases, with 7 bases spanning the gap. The length of the CDR3 is 13 residues. CDR3 in DNA: TGCGCCAGCAGCTTGGCCAGATTCTACGAGCAGTACTTC. This encodes CASSLARFYEQYF. The variable domain in full, completed from reference TRBV5-1 and TRBJ2-7, reads KAGVTQTPRYLIKTRGQQVTLSCSPISGHRSVSWYQQTPGQGLQFLFEYFSETQRNKGNFPGRFSGRQFSNSRSEMNVSTLELGDSALYLCASSLARFYEQYFGPGTRLTVT.

The chain recombines TRBV3-1 (or the pseudogene TRBV3-2) with TRBJ2-7; TRBD1 is a possible D gene (5 bases). This CDR3 is built from 14 residues. V shed 1 base and J shed 1 base, with 8 bases lying between them. The germline gives CDR1 LGHDT, CDR2 YNNKEL (reference sequence). CDR3 in amino acids: CASSQGTPSYEQYF. The CDR3 nucleotides read TGTGCCAGCAGCCAAGGGACACCTTCCTACGAGCAGTACTTC.

V and J are TRBV5-1 and TRBJ2-7; D is possibly TRBD1 (7 bases). Germline V CDR1 and CDR2: SGHRS, YFSETQ. This CDR3 is 14 amino acids long. V lost 6 bases and J 6 bases, leaving 19 bases between the germline ends. In DNA form, the CDR3 reads TGCGCCAGCACGATCGGAGACAGGGAGGTCGAGCAGTACTTC. Amino acid sequence: CASTIGDREVEQYF. The complete variable domain, with remaining parts taken from reference TRBV5-1 and TRBJ2-7, reads KAGVTQTPRYLIKTRGQQVTLSCSPISGHRSVSWYQQTPGQGLQFLFEYFSETQRNKGNFPGRFSGRQFSNSRSEMNVSTLELGDSALYLCASTIGDREVEQYFGPGTRLTVT.

The chain links TRBV6-1 to TRBJ2-1; the D gene is possibly TRBD1 (5 bases). Trimming left V 4 bases short and J 6 bases short, with 19 bases between. Germline CDR1 and CDR2: MNHNS and SASEGT. The CDR3 totals 16 residues. CDR3 coding DNA: TGTGCCAGCAGTGCGGCAGGGCTGGCCTACCTCAATGAGCAGTTCTTC. Amino acids: CASSAAGLAYLNEQFF.

The chain carries TRBV3-1 (or the pseudogene TRBV3-2) and TRBJ1-5; 7 bases line up with TRBD1. This CDR3 contains 17 residues. Germline V gene data show CDR1 as LGHDT and CDR2 as YNNKEL (reference sequence). V dropped 0 bases and J dropped 5; count of bases not matched to a gene: 10. As DNA, the CDR3 is TGTGCCAGCAGCCAAGATCCCTGGACAGGCCCCGATCAGCCCCAGCATTTT. Translating gives CASSQDPWTGPDQPQHF.

J is TRBJ1-5 and V is TRBV7-2, with D unresolved. Trimming stripped 4 bases from V and 4 bases from J, with 11 bases between. Germline assignment: CDR1 SGHTA and CDR2 FQGNSA. The CDR3 extends over 14 amino acids. CDR3 loop: CASSWMEPNQPQHF. The CDR3 DNA sequence: TGTGCCAGCAGCTGGATGGAGCCTAATCAGCCCCAGCATTTT.

The J gene is TRBJ2-2, the V gene TRBV7-3, with 8 bases matching TRBD2. V lost 5 bases, J lost 7 bases, and 15 bases stayed unmatched. Germline V gives CDR1 SGHTA, CDR2 FQGTGA. The CDR3 contains 17 residues. The CDR3 DNA reads as TGTGCCAGCAGCCCTCGGGGGGGCGGGAGCGTTGTCGGGGAGCTGTTTTTT. Protein: CASSPRGGGSVVGELFF.

This clone was detected once. The chain combines TRBV7-9 with TRBJ1-2, with 9 positions matching TRBD1. Unmatched junction bases numbered 12, after V lost 5 bases and J lost 8 bases. CDR1 SEHNR and CDR2 FQNEAQ come from the germline V gene (reference sequence). The CDR3 extends over 15 amino acids. CDR3 nucleotide sequence: TGTGCCAGCAGCCTGTACGGGACAGGGCCTAAGGGCTACACCTTC. It codes for CASSLYGTGPKGYTF.

The gene calls are TRBV5-1 and TRBJ2-1, with D possibly being TRBD1 (5 bases). The CDR3 contains 15 residues. V shed 6 bases and J shed 1 base, with 14 bases lying between them. Per the germline V gene, CDR1 is SGHRS and CDR2 is YFSETQ. CDR3 protein: CASKLGEGSYNEQFF. The DNA for the CDR3 is TGCGCCAGCAAGTTAGGGGAAGGGTCCTACAATGAGCAGTTCTTC.

V gene TRBV19 combines with J gene TRBJ2-7; 11 bases match TRBD1. Germline V gene sequence: CDR1 LNHDA, CDR2 SQIVND (reference sequence). The CDR3 length is 15 residues. Trimming took 4 bases from V and 3 from J; bases not matched to a gene: 5. The CDR3 DNA sequence: TGTGCCAGTAGTACGTCCGGGACAGGGGGCTACGAGCAGTACTTC. Translation gives CASSTSGTGGYEQYF.